The 16 T cell receptor beta chains below come from one sample, sequenced in a study of blood T cell repertoires in COVID-19. TCRdb's table, derived via immunoSEQ multiplex PCR, lists solely in-frame clones and lacks some. The sample includes around 80,000 clones, roughly 80% of them seen just once. The sequencing input was peripheral blood. Receptors were obtained from a woman aged 80 or over with active or convalescent COVID-19.

This clone was recorded only once. The chain has TRBV11-2 and TRBJ2-1; 9 nucleotides line up with TRBD2. Looked up from germline, CDR1 is SGHAT and CDR2 is FQNNGV. The V segment lost 8 bases and the J segment 3 bases; nucleotides outside the gene matches: 5. The CDR3 totals 14 residues. The chain's CDR3 is CASGGSGGYNEQFF. The CDR3 bases are TGTGCCAGCGGTGGTAGCGGGGGCTACAATGAGCAGTTCTTC.

This chain uses TRBV6-5 with TRBJ2-1; TRBD2 matches at 7 bases. Germline V lookup: CDR1 MNHEY, CDR2 SVGAGI. V shed 8 bases, J shed 0 bases, and the junction held 7 bases outside the gene matches. The CDR3 totals 15 residues. In DNA form, the CDR3 reads TGTGCCAGCCGGGCCGGGAGGACCTCCTACAATGAGCAGTTCTTC. Protein sequence: CASRAGRTSYNEQFF.

The V gene is TRBV11-2, the J gene TRBJ2-7, with 11 bases aligning to TRBD1. The CDR3 has 15 residues. V lost 4 bases to trimming and J lost 3 bases; unmatched junction nucleotides: 5. Germline V CDR1 and CDR2: SGHAT, FQNNGV. CDR3 residues: CASSWTGTGGYEQYF. The DNA for the CDR3 is TGTGCCAGCAGCTGGACCGGGACAGGGGGCTACGAGCAGTACTTC.

Remarks on this clone: Compared with germline, one end of the junction differs, possibly owing to a read error. The chain couples TRBV6-5 to TRBJ2-1; 7 bases align to TRBD1. Looked up from germline, CDR1 is MNHEY and CDR2 is SVGAGI. This CDR3 has 14 residues. CDR3 DNA: TGTGCCAGCAGGAGACAGGGACGACCAGACGGTATACTCTTC. Amino acid sequence: CASRRQGRPDGILF.

The gene calls are TRBV5-4 and TRBJ2-7; D is perhaps TRBD1 (6 bases). Germline assignment: CDR1 SGHNT and CDR2 YYREEE (reference sequence). Trimming shortened V by 0 bases and J by 4 bases, and 11 bases separated the two germline ends. This CDR3 comprises 14 residues. This CDR3 is CASSLVDRTYEQYF. CDR3 coding DNA: TGTGCCAGCAGCTTGGTGGACAGAACTTACGAGCAGTACTTC.

J is TRBJ1-5 and V is TRBV6-5; the match to TRBD1 covers 10 bases. In germline, CDR1 is MNHEY, CDR2 SVGAGI. V lost 7 bases to trimming and J lost 2 bases; unmatched junction nucleotides: 5. The CDR3 totals 15 residues. The CDR3, as DNA: TGTGCCAGCAAGACAGGGGGCTTTGGCAATCAGCCCCAGCATTTT. This gives the protein CASKTGGFGNQPQHF.

This clone was seen more than once but under ten times. V gene TRBV6-1 combines with J gene TRBJ1-4, with D possibly TRBD1 on 5 matching bases. The CDR3 spans 14 residues. The V end lost 5 bases, the J end lost 0 bases, and 7 bases lay between the germline ends. Germline CDR1 and CDR2: MNHNS and SASEGT. The CDR3 coding sequence is TGTGCCAGCAGTAGGGGATCAACTAATGAAAAACTGTTTTTT. Its protein product is CASSRGSTNEKLFF.

The V gene is TRBV7-2, the J gene TRBJ2-1; TRBD2 agrees at 10 bases. The CDR3 is 15 amino acids. V was pared by 5 bases and J by 3 bases, with 4 bases of the junction left unmatched. Germline CDR1 and CDR2: SGHTA and FQGNSA. The CDR3 nucleotides read TGTGCCAGCAGCCTACTAGCGGGGAACTACAATGAGCAGTTCTTC. The encoded protein is CASSLLAGNYNEQFF.

The genes are TRBV24-1 and TRBJ2-2, with TRBD2 matching 8 bases. After removal of 5 bases from V and 4 bases from J, the junction contained 8 bases not matched to a gene. Germline values: CDR1 KGHDR, CDR2 SFDVKD. The CDR3 length is 16 residues. The CDR3 region is CATSGIAGLGTGELFF. The CDR3 DNA follows: TGTGCCACCAGTGGCATAGCGGGACTGGGCACCGGGGAGCTGTTTTTT.

This clone came up once. The chain employs TRBV7-8 and TRBJ2-1; 9 bases map to TRBD2. This CDR3 region has 17 residues. Germline values: CDR1 SGHVS, CDR2 FQNEAQ. V trimming: 0 bases; J trimming: 2 bases; junction bases outside the gene matches: 5. The CDR3 sequence: CASSLAVASGTYNEQFF. As DNA, the CDR3 is TGTGCCAGCAGCTTAGCCGTGGCTAGCGGGACCTACAATGAGCAGTTCTTC.

The chain carries TRBV11-3 and TRBJ1-2, with 8 bases aligning to TRBD1. In germline, CDR1 is SGHNT, CDR2 YENEEA. With 4 bases clipped from V and 4 bases from J, the junction kept 8 bases outside the gene matches. This CDR3 is 15 amino acids long. In DNA form, the CDR3 reads TGTGCCAGCAGCTCTCAGGGGGCGGCGGGCTATGGCTACACCTTC. It yields the protein CASSSQGAAGYGYTF.

The chain joins TRBV6-2 or TRBV6-3 to TRBJ2-2, with 9 positions matching TRBD2. The V gene's germline CDR1 is MNHEY and CDR2 SVGEGT. The CDR3 extends over 15 amino acids. J lost 5 bases, V lost 6 bases, and 7 bases had no gene match. The CDR3 reads CASSASGIRTGELFF. In nucleotides, the CDR3 is TGTGCCAGCAGCGCTAGCGGGATACGGACCGGGGAGCTGTTTTTT.

This chain links TRBV6-2 or TRBV6-3 with TRBJ2-1; 12 nucleotides match TRBD2. The junction had 17 bases not matched to a gene; V was cut back by 3 bases and J by 5 bases. The CDR3 is 20 residues long. Germline V lookup: CDR1 MNHEY, CDR2 SVGEGT. The CDR3 nucleotides read TGTGCCAGCAGTTATCTCCTAGCGGGGGGGCCCAAGGTTCTTAACAATGAGCAGTTCTTC. Amino acid sequence: CASSYLLAGGPKVLNNEQFF.

The chain is built from TRBV18 and TRBJ2-5, with 7 nucleotides matching TRBD1. The CDR3 totals 14 residues. V shed 2 bases, J shed 5 bases, and the junction held 5 bases outside the gene matches. Germline V lookup: CDR1 KGHSH, CDR2 LQKENI. CDR3 DNA: TGTGCCAGCTCACCAGAGGGGGCTGGGGAGACCCAGTACTTC. As protein: CASSPEGAGETQYF.

This chain links TRBV6-5 with TRBJ1-4, with D possibly matching TRBD1 (6 bases). The CDR3 has 14 residues. Trimming removed 6 bases at V and 3 bases at J, with 11 bases between. Looked up from germline, CDR1 is MNHEY and CDR2 is SVGAGI. The DNA for the CDR3 is TGTGCCAGCAGGCAGGGGTTGGCTAATGAAAAACTGTTTTTT. Protein: CASRQGLANEKLFF.

This clone came up once. The chain combines TRBV7-2 with TRBJ2-1, with 7 bases lining up with TRBD2. V lost 5 bases, J lost 8 bases, and 15 bases stayed unmatched. The CDR3 is 16 residues long. Germline V gives CDR1 SGHTA, CDR2 FQGNSA. The DNA of the CDR3 is TGTGCCAGCAGCCCCGGGGGGAAGGGCCGTTACGATGAGCAGTTCTTC. It translates to CASSPGGKGRYDEQFF.